A single sample gave rise to the 9 T cell receptor beta chains below, sequenced in a study of cytomegalovirus exposure and HLA in healthy donors. The PCR used 60 Vbeta and 13 Jbeta primers. The table came from immunoSEQ multiplex PCR; TCRdb's copy has only in-frame clones and leaves some out. The data contain approximately 140,000 clones, over 60% of them singletons. Sequencing was carried out using PBMCs. These receptors came from a woman between 50 and 59 years old in good health and CMV-seronegative.

The V call is TRBV11-2, the J call TRBJ2-7, with 10 bases identical to TRBD2. V was clipped by 5 bases and J by 4 bases; unmatched bases: 14. The CDR3 extends over 17 amino acids. Germline values: CDR1 SGHAT, CDR2 FQNNGV. This CDR3 reads CASSPLAGARRTYEQYF. The CDR3 coding sequence is TGTGCCAGCAGCCCGCTAGCGGGGGCCCGGCGAACATACGAGCAGTACTTC.

This chain connects TRBV5-8 to TRBJ2-3, with D unresolved. This CDR3 contains 12 residues. Trimming took off 2 bases at V and 6 bases at J, with 7 bases between the two ends. Germline V gives CDR1 SGHTS, CDR2 YDEGEE. CDR3 sequence (DNA): TGTGCCAGCAGCTTAGTTCAGGATACGCAGTATTTT. This sequence encodes CASSLVQDTQYF.

DNA of the CDR3: TGTGCCAGCAGTCCCTCTTGGGGGGGGAATGAGCAGTTCTTC. Its protein is CASSPSWGGNEQFF. The chain recombines TRBV28 with TRBJ2-1, with 7 nucleotides matching TRBD2. Germline trimming cut 5 bases from V and 7 bases from J; bases unmatched to any gene: 8. The CDR3 has 14 residues. Germline CDR1 is MDHEN and CDR2 is SYDVKM.

This clone was detected once. The CDR3 nucleotides are TGTGCCAGCAGCCGCCAAGCCATCGCGGCAGACTACGAGCAGTACTTC. It encodes CASSRQAIAADYEQYF. V usage is TRBV4-2 and J usage is TRBJ2-7; unclear D gene. CDR1 and CDR2 from the germline V gene are LGHNA and YNFKEQ. The CDR3 extends over 16 amino acids. V lost 4 bases to trimming and J lost 3 bases, with 19 bases between them.

This clone has a single count. This chain links TRBV7-2 with TRBJ1-6; TRBD1 is a possible D gene (5 bases). Germline values: CDR1 SGHTA, CDR2 FQGNSA. V was trimmed by 8 bases and J by 3 bases, leaving 11 bases between them. The CDR3 is 14 residues long. CDR3 loop: CASGDRNYNSPLHF. DNA for the CDR3: TGTGCCAGCGGAGACAGAAACTATAATTCACCCCTCCACTTT.

The rearrangement uses TRBV7-9 and TRBJ1-2; D is perhaps TRBD1 (5 bases). V was trimmed by 3 bases and J by 3 bases, leaving 14 bases between them. CDR1 is SEHNR and CDR2 is FQNEAQ in the germline V gene (reference sequence). The CDR3 totals 15 residues. The CDR3 DNA reads TGTGCCAGCAGCTTGTCCGGGTGGGGGGACTATGGCTACACCTTC. Translated, it gives CASSLSGWGDYGYTF.

The chain links TRBV7-6 to TRBJ2-3; 9 bases align to TRBD2. The germline V gene encodes CDR1 SGHVS and CDR2 FNYEAQ. This CDR3 is 15 amino acids long. Germline trimming cut 4 bases from V and 4 bases from J; bases unmatched to any gene: 6. The CDR3 DNA reads TGTGCCAGCAGCTCGGGGACTAGCCCTTCAGATACGCAGTATTTT. Its protein product is CASSSGTSPSDTQYF.

The genes are TRBV27 and TRBJ2-3; 9 nucleotides line up with TRBD2. The V and J ends lost 5 bases and 5 bases, in that order; junction bases with no gene match: 11. The germline gives CDR1 MNHEY, CDR2 SMNVEV (reference sequence). There are 16 residues in the CDR3. The CDR3 DNA reads TGTGCCAGCAGTCCCTACAAAGCGGGGGGCCTAGATACGCAGTATTTT. This codes for CASSPYKAGGLDTQYF.

The chain recombines TRBV2 with TRBJ2-5; D possibly corresponds to TRBD1 (5 bases). Deletions cut 9 bases from V and 5 bases from J, with 16 bases between. The CDR3 runs to 13 residues. The V gene's germline CDR1 is SNHLY and CDR2 FYNNEI. CDR3: CASIQVPRETQYF. Written as DNA, the CDR3 is TGTGCCAGTATACAGGTCCCGAGGGAGACCCAGTACTTC.